This paragraph reports one T cell receptor (beta chain). Its antigen is not identified. V lost 4 bases and J lost 2; bases outside the gene matches: 2. Germline assignment: CDR1 LNHDA and CDR2 SQIVND (reference sequence). CDR3 length equals 14 residues. PCR used 60 Vbeta primers and 13 Jbeta primers. The assay was immunoSEQ multiplex PCR, and TCRdb's table has in-frame clones only and misses some. The sample yields about 180,000 clones, about three quarters seen once. This specimen comes from a study of cytomegalovirus exposure and HLA in healthy donors. Broader study findings: Being productive about 87% or about 30% of the time was typical of most TCR beta V segments in an earlier analysis. For TCR beta chains, V- and J-gene trimming was later linked to a missense DCLRE1C variant.

The chain has TRBV19 and TRBJ1-5; 7 bases are a match to TRBD1. The specimen sequenced was PBMCs. The sequence came from a woman aged 60-70 years in good health and CMV-seropositive. In DNA form, the CDR3 reads TGTGCCAGTAGTAATACAGGGGGCAATCAGCCCCAGCATTTT. The encoded protein is CASSNTGGNQPQHF. The variable domain in full, with the rest retrieved from reference TRBV19 and TRBJ1-5, is DGGITQSPKYLFRKEGQNVTLSCEQNLNHDAMYWYRQDPGQGLRLIYYSQIVNDFQKGDIAEGYSVSREKKESFPLTVTSAQKNPTAFYLCASSNTGGNQPQHFGDGTRLSIL.